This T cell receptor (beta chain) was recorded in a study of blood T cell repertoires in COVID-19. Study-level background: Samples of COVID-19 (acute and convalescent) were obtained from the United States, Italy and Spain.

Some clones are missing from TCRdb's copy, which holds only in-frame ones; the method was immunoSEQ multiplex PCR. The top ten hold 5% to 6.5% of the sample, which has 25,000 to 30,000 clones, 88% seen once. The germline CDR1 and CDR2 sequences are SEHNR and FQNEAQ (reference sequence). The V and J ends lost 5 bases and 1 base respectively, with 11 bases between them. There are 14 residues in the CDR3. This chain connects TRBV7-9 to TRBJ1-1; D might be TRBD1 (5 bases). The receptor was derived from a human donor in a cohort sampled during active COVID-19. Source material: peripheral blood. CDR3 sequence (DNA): TGTGCCAGCAGCCCGATAACAGGGAACACTGAAGCTTTCTTT. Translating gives CASSPITGNTEAFF.